These T cell receptor beta chains were read from a single sample in a study of blood T cell repertoires in COVID-19. TCRdb keeps only in-frame clones here, not all; method: immunoSEQ multiplex PCR. In the table there are over 250,000 clones, 70% to 90% of which are singletons. Sequenced sample: peripheral blood. The receptor source for this set is a woman between 65 and 79 years old with acute or convalescent COVID-19. CDR3s include the opening cysteine and the closing phenylalanine or tryptophan. The order of the fields is V gene, J gene, D gene, clone size, CDR3 protein, CDR3 DNA. A D gene is named only where the DNA matches it firmly. Size is omitted from some rows. Given values are once, few, many or a class for expanded clones.

V gene: TRBV2; J gene: TRBJ2-7; D gene: TRBD2; clone size: few; CDR3 protein: CASSGGLGYERQYF; CDR3 DNA: TGTGCCAGCAGTGGAGGACTAGGCTACGAGAGGCAGTACTTC
V gene: TRBV28; J gene: TRBJ2-7; D gene: -; clone size: -; CDR3 protein: CASFGWGSRISEQYF; CDR3 DNA: TGTGCCAGCTTTGGTTGGGGCTCGCGAATTTCCGAGCAGTACTTC
V gene: TRBV29-1; J gene: TRBJ1-2; D gene: TRBD1; clone size: -; CDR3 protein: CSVEGQGNYGYTF; CDR3 DNA: TGCAGCGTTGAGGGACAGGGGAACTATGGCTACACCTTC
V gene: TRBV4-2; J gene: TRBJ1-2; D gene: TRBD1; clone size: -; CDR3 protein: CASSPSGQGGYGYTF; CDR3 DNA: TGTGCCAGCAGCCCTTCGGGACAGGGCGGCTATGGCTACACCTTC
V gene: TRBV6-6; J gene: TRBJ2-7; D gene: -; clone size: -; CDR3 protein: CASSLQTGYEQYF; CDR3 DNA: TGTGCCAGCAGTCTCCAAACAGGGTACGAGCAGTACTTC
V gene: TRBV6-5; J gene: TRBJ1-6; D gene: -; clone size: few; CDR3 protein: CASWRQGGSPLHF; CDR3 DNA: TGTGCCAGCTGGCGGCAGGGAGGGTCACCCCTCCACTTT
V gene: TRBV5-1; J gene: TRBJ2-3; D gene: -; clone size: -; CDR3 protein: CASSFGISTDTQYF; CDR3 DNA: TGCGCCAGCAGCTTCGGGATTTCCACAGATACGCAGTATTTT
V gene: TRBV9; J gene: TRBJ1-2; D gene: TRBD1; clone size: -; CDR3 protein: CASSEVPPGQGYGYTF; CDR3 DNA: TGTGCCAGCAGCGAAGTCCCACCGGGACAGGGCTATGGCTACACCTTC
V gene: TRBV6-5; J gene: TRBJ2-1; D gene: -; clone size: -; CDR3 protein: CASSYRQLSYNEQFF; CDR3 DNA: TGTGCCAGCAGTTACCGACAGCTCTCCTACAATGAGCAGTTCTTC
V gene: TRBV10-1; J gene: TRBJ2-1; D gene: -; clone size: -; CDR3 protein: CASSLGGSYNEQFF; CDR3 DNA: TGCGCCAGCAGCTTGGGGGGCTCCTACAATGAGCAGTTCTTC
V gene: TRBV5-1; J gene: TRBJ1-1; D gene: -; clone size: -; CDR3 protein: CASSSFGAEAFF; CDR3 DNA: TGCGCCAGCAGCTCGTTCGGAGCTGAAGCTTTCTTT
V gene: TRBV28; J gene: TRBJ2-7; D gene: TRBD1; clone size: -; CDR3 protein: CASNLPRTGVEQYF; CDR3 DNA: TGTGCCAGCAATCTGCCCCGGACAGGGGTCGAGCAGTACTTC
V gene: TRBV20-1; J gene: TRBJ2-7; D gene: -; clone size: -; CDR3 protein: CSASEDNLDSYEQYF; CDR3 DNA: TGCAGTGCTAGTGAGGACAATCTAGACTCCTACGAGCAGTACTTC
V gene: TRBV7-2; J gene: TRBJ2-1; D gene: TRBD2; clone size: -; CDR3 protein: CASSPGTSGINEQFF; CDR3 DNA: TGTGCCAGCAGCCCGGGGACTAGCGGGATCAATGAGCAGTTCTTC
V gene: TRBV30; J gene: TRBJ1-5; D gene: -; clone size: -; CDR3 protein: CAWSVTQGRQPQHF; CDR3 DNA: TGTGCCTGGAGTGTAACGCAGGGCCGGCAGCCCCAGCATTTT
V gene: TRBV7-9; J gene: TRBJ2-1; D gene: TRBD1; clone size: -; CDR3 protein: CASSTGTGASNEQFF; CDR3 DNA: TGTGCCAGCAGTACCGGGACAGGGGCTTCGAATGAGCAGTTCTTC
V gene: TRBV2; J gene: TRBJ2-3; D gene: TRBD2; clone size: -; CDR3 protein: CASSGSGTSTDF; CDR3 DNA: TGTGCCAGCAGTGGGTCCGGGACTAGCACGGATTTT
V gene: TRBV9; J gene: TRBJ1-1; D gene: -; clone size: once; CDR3 protein: CASSSGGDTEAFF; CDR3 DNA: TGTGCCAGCAGCTCTGGGGGGGACACTGAAGCTTTCTTT
V gene: TRBV13; J gene: TRBJ1-1; D gene: TRBD1; clone size: few; CDR3 protein: CASSGDRGMNTEAFF; CDR3 DNA: TGTGCCAGCAGCGGGGACAGGGGTATGAACACTGAAGCTTTCTTT
V gene: TRBV5-1; J gene: TRBJ2-7; D gene: -; clone size: few; CDR3 protein: CASSFMQGSLGEQYF; CDR3 DNA: TGCGCCAGCAGCTTTATGCAGGGAAGCCTTGGCGAGCAGTACTTC
V gene: TRBV14; J gene: TRBJ1-4; D gene: -; clone size: -; CDR3 protein: CASSHQGRLEKLFF; CDR3 DNA: TGTGCCAGCAGCCACCAGGGGCGGCTTGAAAAACTGTTTTTT
V gene: TRBV5-6; J gene: TRBJ2-7; D gene: TRBD1; clone size: -; CDR3 protein: CASSWGQLYEQYF; CDR3 DNA: TGTGCCAGCAGCTGGGGACAGCTCTACGAGCAGTACTTC
V gene: TRBV6-5; J gene: TRBJ1-5; D gene: -; clone size: -; CDR3 protein: CASSYSRQGNQPQHF; CDR3 DNA: TGTGCCAGCAGCTACTCCCGACAGGGCAATCAGCCCCAGCATTTT
V gene: TRBV5-4; J gene: TRBJ2-1; D gene: -; clone size: once; CDR3 protein: CASSLGGEANEQFF; CDR3 DNA: TGTGCCAGCAGCTTGGGGGGGGAGGCCAATGAGCAGTTCTTC
V gene: TRBV2; J gene: TRBJ2-2; D gene: -; clone size: -; CDR3 protein: CASSEIPGVQGELFF; CDR3 DNA: TGTGCCAGCAGTGAAATTCCCGGGGTTCAGGGGGAGCTGTTTTTT
V gene: TRBV11-2; J gene: TRBJ2-3; D gene: TRBD2; clone size: once; CDR3 protein: CASSLIGYSGGSTDTQYF; CDR3 DNA: TGTGCCAGCAGCTTAATTGGTTATAGCGGGGGATCCACAGATACGCAGTATTTT
V gene: TRBV6-5; J gene: TRBJ2-7; D gene: -; clone size: -; CDR3 protein: CASRASGARYEQYF; CDR3 DNA: TGTGCCAGCAGAGCTTCTGGGGCCCGCTACGAGCAGTACTTC
V gene: TRBV4-1; J gene: TRBJ1-5; D gene: -; clone size: -; CDR3 protein: CASSQERSGVSNQPQHF; CDR3 DNA: TGCGCCAGCAGCCAAGAGAGGTCCGGGGTTAGCAATCAGCCCCAGCATTTT
V gene: TRBV3-1/TRBV3-2; J gene: TRBJ1-1; D gene: TRBD1; clone size: -; CDR3 protein: CASSRGGPSPLEAFF; CDR3 DNA: TGTGCCAGCAGCCGAGGGGGCCCTAGCCCCCTTGAAGCTTTCTTT
V gene: TRBV30; J gene: TRBJ2-1; D gene: -; clone size: -; CDR3 protein: CAWSVTDNEQFF; CDR3 DNA: TGTGCCTGGAGTGTAACGGACAATGAGCAGTTCTTC
V gene: TRBV10-1; J gene: TRBJ1-6; D gene: -; clone size: -; CDR3 protein: CASRSRRDSPLHF; CDR3 DNA: TGCGCCAGTCGATCCCGAAGAGATTCACCCCTCCACTTT
V gene: TRBV12-5; J gene: TRBJ2-7; D gene: TRBD1; clone size: -; CDR3 protein: CASGPKGSGQGSEQYF; CDR3 DNA: TGTGCTAGTGGTCCGAAAGGTTCCGGACAGGGGAGCGAGCAGTACTTC
V gene: TRBV9; J gene: TRBJ2-1; D gene: -; clone size: -; CDR3 protein: CASSVGRVGAEQFF; CDR3 DNA: TGTGCCAGCAGCGTAGGCAGGGTAGGGGCTGAGCAGTTCTTC
V gene: TRBV9; J gene: TRBJ2-3; D gene: -; clone size: -; CDR3 protein: CASSQGSNGDTQYF; CDR3 DNA: TGTGCCAGCAGCCAGGGGAGCAACGGGGATACGCAGTATTTT
V gene: TRBV30; J gene: TRBJ2-1; D gene: -; clone size: -; CDR3 protein: CAWRQPGAYEQFF; CDR3 DNA: TGTGCCTGGAGGCAACCAGGGGCGTATGAGCAGTTCTTC
V gene: TRBV11-2; J gene: TRBJ2-3; D gene: TRBD2; clone size: -; CDR3 protein: CASSFRLAVWADTQYF; CDR3 DNA: TGTGCCAGCAGCTTCCGCCTAGCGGTGTGGGCAGATACGCAGTATTTT
V gene: TRBV7-9; J gene: TRBJ2-3; D gene: TRBD2; clone size: -; CDR3 protein: CASSLVAGGTDTQYF; CDR3 DNA: TGTGCCAGCAGCTTAGTAGCGGGGGGCACAGATACGCAGTATTTT
V gene: TRBV6-5; J gene: TRBJ1-6; D gene: TRBD1; clone size: -; CDR3 protein: CASSYDRSRGNSPLHF; CDR3 DNA: TGTGCCAGCAGTTACGATAGGTCCAGGGGGAATTCACCCCTCCACTTT
V gene: TRBV6-2/TRBV6-3; J gene: TRBJ1-5; D gene: -; clone size: -; CDR3 protein: CASSLTENQPQHF; CDR3 DNA: TGTGCCAGCAGCTTGACAGAGAATCAGCCCCAGCATTTT
V gene: TRBV7-3; J gene: TRBJ2-5; D gene: TRBD1; clone size: -; CDR3 protein: CASSSRQGETQYF; CDR3 DNA: TGTGCCAGCAGCTCTAGACAGGGAGAGACCCAGTACTTC
V gene: TRBV7-3; J gene: TRBJ2-2; D gene: TRBD2; clone size: few; CDR3 protein: CASSFREAGELFF; CDR3 DNA: TGTGCCAGCAGCTTTCGGGAGGCCGGGGAGCTGTTTTTT
V gene: TRBV12-3/TRBV12-4; J gene: TRBJ2-7; D gene: -; clone size: -; CDR3 protein: CASSFEGVYEQYF; CDR3 DNA: TGTGCCAGCAGTTTCGAGGGGGTGTACGAGCAGTACTTC
V gene: TRBV24-1; J gene: TRBJ2-3; D gene: -; clone size: -; CDR3 protein: CATSDHYGAEPVTQYF; CDR3 DNA: TGTGCCACCAGTGATCACTACGGTGCCGAGCCGGTTACGCAGTATTTT
V gene: TRBV6-1; J gene: TRBJ1-5; D gene: -; clone size: -; CDR3 protein: CASSETPHLTGRGQPQHF; CDR3 DNA: TGTGCCAGCAGTGAAACCCCCCACTTAACAGGGAGGGGTCAGCCCCAGCATTTT
V gene: TRBV27; J gene: TRBJ1-2; D gene: -; clone size: -; CDR3 protein: CASSYSGTNYGYTF; CDR3 DNA: TGTGCCAGCAGTTATTCGGGGACTAACTATGGCTACACCTTC
V gene: TRBV7-8; J gene: TRBJ1-1; D gene: TRBD1; clone size: -; CDR3 protein: CASSLRDRGPTEAFF; CDR3 DNA: TGTGCCAGCAGCTTACGGGACAGGGGGCCCACTGAAGCTTTCTTT
V gene: TRBV5-1; J gene: TRBJ2-3; D gene: TRBD2; clone size: -; CDR3 protein: CASSLPAGDTDTQYF; CDR3 DNA: TGCGCCAGCAGCTTGCCAGCGGGAGACACAGATACGCAGTATTTT
V gene: TRBV6-1; J gene: TRBJ2-3; D gene: TRBD2; clone size: few; CDR3 protein: CASSELAGGRITDTQYF; CDR3 DNA: TGTGCCAGCAGTGAACTAGCGGGGGGGCGTATCACAGATACGCAGTATTTT
V gene: TRBV19; J gene: TRBJ1-4; D gene: -; clone size: few; CDR3 protein: CASSIGQYNEKLFF; CDR3 DNA: TGTGCCAGTAGTATTGGGCAGTATAATGAAAAACTGTTTTTT
V gene: TRBV5-1; J gene: TRBJ2-3; D gene: TRBD2; clone size: -; CDR3 protein: CASSLAGTRSDTQYF; CDR3 DNA: TGCGCCAGCAGCTTGGCCGGGACTAGAAGCGATACGCAGTATTTT
V gene: TRBV5-4; J gene: TRBJ2-3; D gene: -; clone size: -; CDR3 protein: CASSLRQAADTQYF; CDR3 DNA: TGTGCCAGCAGCTTGCGCCAAGCGGCAGATACGCAGTATTTT
V gene: TRBV18; J gene: TRBJ1-2; D gene: -; clone size: once; CDR3 protein: CASSPGTTANYGYTF; CDR3 DNA: TGTGCCAGCTCACCGGGGACAACAGCTAACTATGGCTACACCTTC
V gene: TRBV5-1; J gene: TRBJ1-1; D gene: -; clone size: -; CDR3 protein: CASSRDGSTEAFF; CDR3 DNA: TGCGCCAGCAGTCGCGATGGTAGCACTGAAGCTTTCTTT
V gene: TRBV6-1; J gene: TRBJ1-6; D gene: -; clone size: -; CDR3 protein: CASSEDRVPNSPLHF; CDR3 DNA: TGTGCCAGCAGTGAAGACCGGGTACCCAATTCACCCCTCCACTTT
V gene: TRBV6-5; J gene: TRBJ1-2; D gene: -; clone size: -; CDR3 protein: CASRTPGVTNYGYTF; CDR3 DNA: TGTGCCAGCAGAACCCCAGGGGTAACTAACTATGGCTACACCTTC